The text below deals with one T cell receptor (beta chain). Its antigen target is currently unknown. No qualities accompany the bases; no much larger clone lies one base away. This sample was taken from a study of preoperative IRX-2 immunotherapy in early breast cancer (dated by TCRdb to between 2018 and 2021). Libraries came from the immunoSEQ multiplex PCR assay. TCRdb provides this immuneACCESS table in a form limited to in-frame rearrangements. Some clones are lacking; in checked studies, under half of them reflect an unresolved V gene, and why the rest are absent is not known. For this sample there are about 37,000 clones; roughly four fifths appear just once. The ten most abundant clones make up nearly 1.5% of the sample. V trim: 6 bases; J trim: 2 bases; unmatched bases: 8. The CDR3 contains 15 residues, cysteine and phenylalanine counted. Just CDR3 DNA is preserved here, 45 bases in frame from base 1. CDR1 and CDR2, looked up from the germline V gene, are SQVTM and ANQGSEA.

The sample's treatment or condition label, in plain terms: preoperative locoregional IRX-2 cytokine immunotherapy. The samples were obtained from a phase Ib study that tested preoperative, locoregional IRX-2 cytokine immunotherapy designed to prime immune responses. Donors were patients with early-stage breast cancer who received IRX-2 before surgery. The receptor comes from a human donor with breast cancer. The chain is encoded by TRBV29-1 joined to TRBJ2-3; 10 bases in the junction line up with TRBD1. The source material was lymph node tissue, sampled after IRX-2 immunotherapy. The DNA is as follows: TGCAGCGTCTCCGGGACAGGGGCCTTCACAGATACGCAGTATTTT. This yields the protein CSVSGTGAFTDTQYF.